This T cell receptor beta chain emerged from a study of radiotherapy plus CTLA-4 blockade in lung cancer. The germline V gene encodes CDR1 SQVTM and CDR2 ANQGSEA. This CDR3 contains 15 residues. Between the trimmed V and J ends, which lost 7 bases and 0 bases, there was a span of 16 bases. Sequencing used immunoSEQ multiplex PCR; TCRdb keeps in-frame clones, though not all of them. The profile shows about 97,000 clones, roughly 74% of them singletons. This clone was counted a few times. The chain recombines TRBV29-1 with TRBJ2-1, with a possible D match to TRBD2 (6 bases). The material sequenced was peripheral blood, taken from a patient treated with radiotherapy plus ipilimumab. The source of this sequence is a human donor with non-small cell lung cancer who had a partial response to radiotherapy plus ipilimumab. Some clones in this sample may be carry-over from other donors' samples. CDR3 residues: CSAPLGGSSYNEQFF. Here the CDR3 DNA reads TGCAGCGCCCCGTTGGGGGGAAGCTCCTACAATGAGCAGTTCTTC.